One and the same sample provided the 25 T cell receptor beta chains below, sequenced in a study of CD8+ T cells in alopecia areata. cDNA reverse transcribed from extracted RNA served as the sequencing template. Clones were read by immunoSEQ multiplex PCR, and TCRdb kept only the in-frame ones, dropping some. The sample carries 150,000 to 200,000 clones, around 64% recorded once. The treatment: oral pan-JAK inhibitor, 5-10 mg twice daily. Sample: CD4+ T cells sorted from blood, taken at week 49, from a patient treated with tofacitinib. The receptors were sampled from a human donor with alopecia areata.

The rearrangement uses TRBV2 and TRBJ2-7, with D uncertain. CDR1 SNHLY and CDR2 FYNNEI come from the germline V gene. Trimming took off 5 bases at V and 3 bases at J, with 5 bases between the two ends. This CDR3 is built from 11 residues. The CDR3 DNA sequence: TGTGCCAGCAGTAGTAGCTACGAGCAGTACTTC. Translating gives CASSSSYEQYF.

The chain carries TRBV15 and TRBJ1-2, with a weak D call TRBD1 (5 bases). V was pared by 6 bases and J by 8 bases, with 19 bases between. The V gene's germline CDR1 is LNHNV and CDR2 YYDKDF (reference sequence). The CDR3 covers 14 residues. The CDR3 here is CATRQVGASQGYTF. In DNA form, the CDR3 reads TGTGCCACCAGACAGGTCGGGGCCTCGCAGGGCTACACCTTC.

The V gene is TRBV7-2, the J gene TRBJ2-5, with 11 bases aligning to TRBD2. The germline V gene encodes CDR1 SGHTA and CDR2 FQGNSA. This CDR3 contains 14 residues. The V gene end was trimmed by 1 base and the J gene end by 14 bases; junction bases not matched to a gene: 9. DNA for the CDR3: TGTGCCAGCAGCTTAGACTCACTAGCGGGGGTGGCCTACTTC. Translation gives CASSLDSLAGVAYF.

This clone was seen more than once but under ten times. The J gene is TRBJ2-7, the V gene TRBV5-5; maybe TRBD1 (5 bases). Germline CDR1 is SGHKS and CDR2 is YYEKEE (reference sequence). V was shortened by 2 bases and J by 5 bases, with 8 bases between the two germline ends. The CDR3 runs to 12 residues. This chain's CDR3 is CASSFRVNEQYF. CDR3 nucleotides: TGTGCCAGCAGCTTCAGGGTCAACGAGCAGTACTTC. Filled out from reference TRBV5-5 and TRBJ2-7, the complete variable domain reads DAGVTQSPTHLIKTRGQQVTLRCSPISGHKSVSWYQQVLGQGPQFIFQYYEKEERGRGNFPDRFSARQFPNYSSELNVNALLLGDSALYLCASSFRVNEQYFGPGTRLTVT.

The CDR3 nucleotides are TGCGCCAGCAGCCAAGGGGACAGAGCGAACACCGGGGAGCTGTTTTTT. Protein product: CASSQGDRANTGELFF. This chain uses TRBV4-3 with TRBJ2-2; 7 nucleotides align to TRBD1. The germline V gene has CDR1 LGHNA and CDR2 YSLEER. This CDR3 comprises 16 residues. Trimming took 1 base from V and 0 from J; bases not matched to a gene: 2.

V and J are TRBV19 and TRBJ2-7; the match to TRBD1 covers 9 bases. V was clipped by 6 bases and J by 4 bases; unmatched bases: 10. Germline CDR1 LNHDA, CDR2 SQIVND (reference sequence). The CDR3 sequence is 15 residues long. The CDR3 here is CASSSPGTGSYEQYF. The CDR3 DNA reads as TGTGCCAGTAGCTCCCCCGGGACAGGGTCTTACGAGCAGTACTTC.

The chain links TRBV5-4 to TRBJ2-7; D tentatively reads TRBD1 or TRBD2 (5 bases each). The CDR3 is made up of 13 amino acids. The germline V gene has CDR1 SGHNT and CDR2 YYREEE (reference sequence). V was shortened by 4 bases and J by 3 bases, with 11 bases between the two germline ends. The CDR3 bases are TGTGCCAGCAGCACGGGACCGTTCTACGAGCAGTACTTC. It specifies CASSTGPFYEQYF.

This clone was counted once. The V gene is TRBV11-2, the J gene TRBJ1-1; 7 nucleotides agree with TRBD1. Germline V lookup: CDR1 SGHAT, CDR2 FQNNGV. The CDR3 is 16 amino acids. J was trimmed by 1 base and V by 1 base; bases with no gene match: 6. In DNA form, the CDR3 reads TGTGCCAGCAGCTTAGGGCCGGGACAGACGAACACTGAAGCTTTCTTT. Its protein product is CASSLGPGQTNTEAFF.

This chain joins TRBV5-1 and TRBJ2-3; TRBD1 matches at 7 bases. CDR1 and CDR2 from the germline V gene are SGHRS and YFSETQ. The CDR3 sequence is 15 residues long. The ends lost 5 bases at V and 5 bases at J; junction bases unmatched: 11. CDR3 DNA: TGCGCCAGCAGTTATGACAGGGCTCAGGGAGATACGCAGTATTTT. Its protein product is CASSYDRAQGDTQYF.

The rearrangement uses TRBV11-3 and TRBJ2-7; TRBD1 matches at 9 bases. Germline V lookup: CDR1 SGHNT, CDR2 YENEEA. The CDR3 is 18 amino acids. V shed 5 bases and J 1 base; nucleotides not matched to a gene: 15. CDR3 in amino acids: CASSPGRDRVLQSYEQYF. In DNA form, the CDR3 reads TGTGCCAGCAGCCCAGGCCGGGACAGGGTGTTACAATCCTACGAGCAGTACTTC.

This chain joins TRBV13 and TRBJ2-1; 7 bases map to TRBD2. The V gene end was trimmed by 5 bases and the J gene end by 4 bases; junction bases not matched to a gene: 8. The CDR3 is 15 amino acids. Germline V gene sequence: CDR1 PRHDT, CDR2 FYEKMQ (reference sequence). CDR3 nucleotides: TGTGCCAGCAGCCACGGGACTACTTCTTACAATGAGCAGTTCTTC. This gives the protein CASSHGTTSYNEQFF.

CDR3 region: CATLSGAGTQYF. In DNA form, the CDR3 reads TGTGCCACCTTAAGCGGGGCGGGGACCCAGTACTTC. The chain couples TRBV7-8 to TRBJ2-5; TRBD2 matches at 7 bases. The V gene end was trimmed by 10 bases and the J gene end by 7 bases; junction bases not matched to a gene: 9. Germline CDR1 reads SGHVS; CDR2 reads FQNEAQ. The CDR3 is made up of 12 amino acids.

The chain carries TRBV5-6 and TRBJ1-5, with D perhaps matching TRBD1 (5 bases). Germline V gives CDR1 SGHDT, CDR2 YYEEEE. The germline V and J ends were trimmed by 4 bases and 8 bases, with 22 bases remaining between them. The CDR3 has 16 residues. CDR3 sequence reads: CASSRIDSNKGEPQHF. The CDR3 coding sequence is TGTGCCAGCAGCCGTATCGACAGCAACAAGGGAGAGCCCCAGCATTTT.

V and J are TRBV15 and TRBJ1-1; D remains ambiguous. Per the germline V gene, CDR1 is LNHNV and CDR2 is YYDKDF (reference sequence). Trimming stripped 5 bases from V and 6 bases from J, with 10 bases between. This CDR3 comprises 12 residues. As DNA, the CDR3 is TGTGCCACCAGCCCTCGCGGCTCTGAAGCTTTCTTT. Protein product: CATSPRGSEAFF.

The V call is TRBV6-1, the J call TRBJ2-1; D tentatively fits TRBD1 or TRBD2 (5 bases each). Trimming took 1 base from V and 4 from J, leaving 11 bases between them. Germline V gene data show CDR1 as MNHNS and CDR2 as SASEGT. CDR3 length: 15 amino acids. The CDR3 nucleotides read TGTGCCAGCAGTGAAGTGGGGACCGAGTACAATGAGCAGTTCTTC. As protein: CASSEVGTEYNEQFF.

The chain couples TRBV7-2 to TRBJ1-5; D gene uncertain. V was pared by 4 bases and J by 1 base, with 2 bases between. Germline loops: CDR1 SGHTA, CDR2 FQGNSA. This CDR3 comprises 12 residues. DNA of the CDR3: TGTGCCAGCAGCTACAGCAATCAGCCCCAGCATTTT. Its translation: CASSYSNQPQHF.

The genes are TRBV29-1 and TRBJ2-5; tentative D call: TRBD2 (5 bases). The germline CDR1 and CDR2 sequences are SQVTM and ANQGSEA. This CDR3 has 13 residues. V was cut by 6 bases and J by 0 bases, with 11 bases left in between. DNA for the CDR3: TGCAGCGTAGAGGGATCTGACCAAGAGACCCAGTACTTC. Residues: CSVEGSDQETQYF.

This rearrangement joins TRBV5-6 to TRBJ1-6; D might be TRBD1 (6 bases). The V end was cut by 0 bases, the J end by 5 bases, with 9 bases between. The CDR3 is 15 amino acids. The V gene's germline CDR1 is SGHDT and CDR2 YYEEEE. Here the CDR3 DNA reads TGTGCCAGCAGCTTGGTGGCAGGGGATAATTCACCCCTCCACTTT. It encodes CASSLVAGDNSPLHF. Combining the CDR3 with reference TRBV5-6 and TRBJ1-6 gives the whole variable domain DAGVTQSPTHLIKTRGQQVTLRCSPKSGHDTVSWYQQALGQGPQFIFQYYEEEERQRGNFPDRFSGHQFPNYSSELNVNALLLGDSALYLCASSLVAGDNSPLHFGNGTRLTVT.

The chain recombines TRBV11-2 with TRBJ2-7, with D hard to call. Trimming removed 2 bases at V and 4 bases at J, with 15 bases between. CDR1 is SGHAT, CDR2 FQNNGV, per germline. The CDR3 loop spans 15 amino acids. In DNA, the CDR3 is TGTGCCAGCAGCTTACCGGCAGGTATCGTTTACGAGCAGTACTTC. It translates to CASSLPAGIVYEQYF.

This clone was counted a single time. The gene calls are TRBV2 and TRBJ2-5, with D possibly TRBD1 on 6 matching bases. This CDR3 comprises 13 residues. With 6 bases removed from V and 5 bases from J, the gap between germline ends came to 13 bases. Germline CDR1 is SNHLY and CDR2 is FYNNEI. The CDR3 spells CASSQGPVETQYF. The CDR3 DNA reads TGTGCCAGCAGCCAGGGGCCCGTGGAGACCCAGTACTTC.

A few counts support this clone. The gene calls are TRBV29-1 and TRBJ1-2; TRBD1 might be the D (6 bases). Germline CDR1 and CDR2: SQVTM and ANQGSEA. The CDR3 has 16 residues. With 0 bases removed from V and 0 bases from J, the gap between germline ends came to 14 bases. The CDR3 protein is CSVEEGRDTANYGYTF. The CDR3, as DNA: TGCAGCGTTGAAGAAGGTCGGGACACCGCTAACTATGGCTACACCTTC.

The chain carries TRBV5-6 and TRBJ2-3; unclear D gene. The germline V gene has CDR1 SGHDT and CDR2 YYEEEE. The V and J ends lost 3 bases and 0 bases respectively, with 11 bases between them. The CDR3 extends over 15 amino acids. The CDR3 loop reads CASSWGDSSTDTQYF. The DNA for the CDR3 is TGTGCCAGCAGCTGGGGTGACTCTAGCACAGATACGCAGTATTTT. The entire variable domain, with the rest obtained from reference TRBV5-6 and TRBJ2-3, is as follows: DAGVTQSPTHLIKTRGQQVTLRCSPKSGHDTVSWYQQALGQGPQFIFQYYEEEERQRGNFPDRFSGHQFPNYSSELNVNALLLGDSALYLCASSWGDSSTDTQYFGPGTRLTVL.

This clone was observed a few times. This sequence joins TRBV29-1 and TRBJ1-1, with D unresolved. Germline CDR1 is SQVTM and CDR2 is ANQGSEA. Trimming left V 5 bases short and J 7 bases short, with 8 bases between. The CDR3 contains 10 residues. CDR3 sequence reads: CSVLTVEAFF. CDR3 DNA sequence: TGCAGCGTTTTGACCGTTGAAGCTTTCTTT.

This chain joins TRBV29-1 and TRBJ2-6; unclear D gene. The CDR3 is 13 amino acids. V was shortened by 7 bases and J by 0 bases, with 7 bases between the two germline ends. Germline values: CDR1 SQVTM, CDR2 ANQGSEA. CDR3 bases: TGCAGCGCAAAAAACTCTGGGGCCAACGTCCTGACTTTC. As protein: CSAKNSGANVLTF.

This clone is a singleton in its sample. The chain is built from TRBV29-1 and TRBJ1-1, with 10 bases that match TRBD1. The CDR3 loop spans 14 amino acids. Germline V gives CDR1 SQVTM, CDR2 ANQGSEA. Trimming removed 6 bases from V and 4 bases from J; junction bases left unmatched: 8. The CDR3 region has the DNA TGCAGCGTGAAAGACAGGGGGCATAGCACTGAAGCTTTCTTT. Translated: CSVKDRGHSTEAFF.